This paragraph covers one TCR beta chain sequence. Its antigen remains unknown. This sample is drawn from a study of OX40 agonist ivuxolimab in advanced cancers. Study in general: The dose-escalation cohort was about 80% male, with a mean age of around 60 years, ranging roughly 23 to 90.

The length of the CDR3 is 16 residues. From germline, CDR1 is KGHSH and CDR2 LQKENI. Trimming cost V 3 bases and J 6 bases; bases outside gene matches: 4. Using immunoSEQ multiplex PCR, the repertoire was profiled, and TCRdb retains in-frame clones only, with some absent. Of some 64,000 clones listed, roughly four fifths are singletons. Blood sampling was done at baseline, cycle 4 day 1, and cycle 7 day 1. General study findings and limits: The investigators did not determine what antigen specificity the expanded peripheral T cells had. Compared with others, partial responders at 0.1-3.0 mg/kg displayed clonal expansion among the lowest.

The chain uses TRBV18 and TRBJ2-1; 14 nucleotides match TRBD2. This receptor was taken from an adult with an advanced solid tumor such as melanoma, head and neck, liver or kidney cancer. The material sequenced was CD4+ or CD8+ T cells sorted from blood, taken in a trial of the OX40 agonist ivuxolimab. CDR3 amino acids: CASSPRLAGGSNEQFF. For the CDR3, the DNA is TGTGCCAGCTCACCCAGACTAGCGGGGGGGAGCAATGAGCAGTTCTTC.